This TCR beta chain came from a study of cytomegalovirus exposure and HLA in healthy donors. General study findings and limits: The sole available immune exposure information was CMV serostatus. Associated with HLA alleles at 0.05 false discovery rate in a later analysis were 16,951 TCR beta sequences. Some TCR beta chains (about 180 of them) were listed as cytomegalovirus-associated.

With 5 bases clipped from V and 4 bases from J, the junction kept 3 bases outside the gene matches. There are 13 residues in the CDR3. Germline CDR1 is MRHNA and CDR2 is SNTAGT. This clone was recorded only once. Its specificity is not known. Vbeta (60) and Jbeta (13) primers were used in the PCR. Using immunoSEQ multiplex PCR, the repertoire was profiled, and TCRdb retains in-frame clones only, with some absent. The sample holds about 200,000 clones; around 74% are singletons and the top ten take approximately 1.5%. V and J are TRBV6-4 and TRBJ2-3; 7 bases line up with TRBD2. This receptor was obtained from a girl aged 10 to 17 in good health and CMV-seropositive. The sequenced material came from PBMCs. The CDR3 DNA reads as TGTGCCAGCAGTAGCGGGGAAGCAGATACGCAGTATTTT. It is translated as CASSSGEADTQYF.